This T cell receptor beta chain was captured by sequencing in a study of shared clonotypes between healthy human individuals. Produced via immunoSEQ multiplex PCR; TCRdb's table is partial and in-frame only. The sample contains some 2,400,000 clones, 90% to 96% of which appear only once. CDR1 is KGHSH, CDR2 LQKENI, per germline. The CDR3 totals 15 residues. V was shortened by 4 bases and J by 5 bases, with 15 bases between the two germline ends. On this clone: Its target is not known.

The study, taken as a whole, reports: Generation probability values for non-shared clonotypes were lower than those for clonotypes shared by all four donors.

This rearrangement joins TRBV18 to TRBJ1-5; TRBD1 might be the D (5 bases). The specimen sequenced was naive CD4+ T cells sorted from blood. Indicated subset: CD45RA+ positively selected. The sequence was obtained from a man younger than 30 in good health. CDR3 bases: TGTGCCAGCTCACGAGATGCTGGGGCCGATCAGCCCCAGCATTTT. It is translated as CASSRDAGADQPQHF.